The 3 T cell receptor beta chains below were found in one sample sequenced in a study of T cell responses to AZD1222 COVID-19 vaccine. The assay was immunoSEQ multiplex PCR, and TCRdb's table has in-frame clones only and misses some. Of 40,000 to 65,000 clones listed, approximately 84% were seen once; the top ten hold roughly 30%. The specimen comprised peripheral blood, sampled on day 0 of AZD1222 vaccination. The receptors shown here come from an adult in good health.

The chain joins TRBV9 to TRBJ2-2; D is ambiguous. Trimming took off 0 bases at V and 1 base at J, with 13 bases between the two ends. From germline, CDR1 is SGDLS and CDR2 YYNGEE. The CDR3 is 17 amino acids. The CDR3 coding sequence is TGTGCCAGCAGCGTAGGAGGCAGCTGGGAGAACACCGGGGAGCTGTTTTTT. Its translation is CASSVGGSWENTGELFF.

This clone was observed once. Other DNA sequences in this sample translate to the same CDR3. This chain connects TRBV18 to TRBJ1-1; the match to TRBD1 covers 8 bases. V was clipped by 3 bases and J by 5 bases; unmatched bases: 8. Germline V lookup: CDR1 KGHSH, CDR2 LQKENI. The CDR3 runs 15 residues. Here the CDR3 reads CASSPSGQGGTEAFF. The CDR3 DNA reads as TGTGCCAGCTCACCTAGCGGACAGGGAGGGACTGAAGCTTTCTTT.

V is TRBV4-2 and J is TRBJ2-1, with 14 nucleotides matching TRBD2. CDR1 and CDR2 (germline): LGHNA, YNFKEQ. Unmatched junction bases numbered 10, after V lost 4 bases and J lost 5 bases. The CDR3 totals 18 residues. This CDR3 is CASSLGTSGSGADNEQFF. CDR3 nucleotides: TGTGCCAGCAGCCTAGGGACTAGCGGGAGCGGGGCGGACAATGAGCAGTTCTTC.